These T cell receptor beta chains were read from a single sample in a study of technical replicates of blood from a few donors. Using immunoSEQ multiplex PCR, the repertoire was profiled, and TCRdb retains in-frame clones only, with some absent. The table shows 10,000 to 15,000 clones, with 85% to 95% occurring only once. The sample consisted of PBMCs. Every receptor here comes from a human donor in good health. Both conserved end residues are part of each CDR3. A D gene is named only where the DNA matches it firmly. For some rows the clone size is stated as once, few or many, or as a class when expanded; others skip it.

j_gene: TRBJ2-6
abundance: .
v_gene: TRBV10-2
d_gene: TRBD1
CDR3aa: CASSEGQGAGANVLTF
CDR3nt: TGCGCCAGCAGTGAGGGGCAGGGGGCTGGGGCCAACGTCCTGACTTTC

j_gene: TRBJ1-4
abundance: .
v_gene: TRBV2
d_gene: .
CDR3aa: CASSPGLDEKLFF
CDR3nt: TGTGCCAGTAGTCCGGGGTTGGATGAAAAACTGTTTTTT

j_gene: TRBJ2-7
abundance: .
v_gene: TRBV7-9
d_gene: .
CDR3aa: CASSQEGDPYEQYF
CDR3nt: TGTGCCAGCAGCCAAGAGGGGGATCCCTACGAGCAGTACTTC

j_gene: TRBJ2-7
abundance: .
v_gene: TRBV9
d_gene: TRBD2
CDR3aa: CASNEGGGGPYEQYF
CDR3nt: TGTGCCAGCAACGAGGGAGGCGGGGGGCCCTACGAGCAGTACTTC

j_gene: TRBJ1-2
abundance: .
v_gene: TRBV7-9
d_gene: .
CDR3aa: CASSDPTVGLGYTF
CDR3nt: TGTGCCAGCAGTGACCCAACGGTAGGACTTGGCTACACCTTC

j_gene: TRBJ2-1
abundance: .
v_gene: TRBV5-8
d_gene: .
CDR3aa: CAGTFRRRASNEQFF
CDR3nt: TGTGCCGGTACCTTCCGTAGGAGGGCCTCTAATGAGCAGTTCTTC

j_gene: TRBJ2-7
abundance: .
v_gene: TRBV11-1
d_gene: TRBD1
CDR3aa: CASSLVGTGLIEQYF
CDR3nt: TGTGCCAGCAGCTTAGTCGGGACAGGGCTCATCGAGCAGTACTTC

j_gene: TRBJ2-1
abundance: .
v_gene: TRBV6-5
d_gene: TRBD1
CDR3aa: CASSYSSGTGINEQFF
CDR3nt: TGTGCCAGCAGTTACTCGAGTGGGACAGGGATCAATGAGCAGTTCTTC

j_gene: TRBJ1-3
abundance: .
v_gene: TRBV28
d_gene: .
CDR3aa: CASSQPSQGRGNTIYF
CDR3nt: TGTGCCAGCAGTCAACCTTCACAGGGACGTGGAAACACCATATATTTT

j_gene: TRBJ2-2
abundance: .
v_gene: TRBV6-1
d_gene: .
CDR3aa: CASRTLTRTGELFF
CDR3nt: TGTGCCAGCAGAACGCTGACAAGGACCGGGGAGCTGTTTTTT

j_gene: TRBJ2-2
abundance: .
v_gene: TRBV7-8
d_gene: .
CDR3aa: CASSPHERKNTGELFF
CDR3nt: TGTGCCAGCAGCCCCCACGAGCGGAAGAACACCGGGGAGCTGTTTTTT

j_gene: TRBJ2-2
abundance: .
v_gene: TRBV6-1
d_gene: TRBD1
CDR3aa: CASSEAPGQGTGELFF
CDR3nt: TGTGCCAGCAGTGAAGCCCCGGGACAGGGCACCGGGGAGCTGTTTTTT

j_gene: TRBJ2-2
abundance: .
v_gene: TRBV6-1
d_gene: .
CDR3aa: CASSEAPETGELFF
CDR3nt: TGTGCCAGCAGTGAAGCGCCGGAGACCGGGGAGCTGTTTTTT

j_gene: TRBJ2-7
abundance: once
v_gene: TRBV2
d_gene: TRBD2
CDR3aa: CASSYGGRPDEQYF
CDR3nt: TGTGCCAGCTCGTACGGCGGGAGACCAGACGAGCAGTACTTC

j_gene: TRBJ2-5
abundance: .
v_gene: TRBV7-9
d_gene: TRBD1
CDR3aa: CASSSRGPETQYF
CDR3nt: TGTGCCAGCAGCTCCAGGGGGCCTGAGACCCAGTACTTC

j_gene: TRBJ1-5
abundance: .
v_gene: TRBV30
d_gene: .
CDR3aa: CAWSDRASSQPQHF
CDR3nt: TGTGCCTGGAGTGACAGGGCCTCCTCTCAGCCCCAGCATTTT

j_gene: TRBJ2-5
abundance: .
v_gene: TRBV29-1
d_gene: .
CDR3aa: CSVEDLGGRGETQYF
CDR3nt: TGCAGCGTTGAAGATCTAGGGGGTAGAGGGGAGACCCAGTACTTC

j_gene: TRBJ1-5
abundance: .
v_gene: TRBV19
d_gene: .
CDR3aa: CASIGDTSSNQPQHF
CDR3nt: TGTGCCAGTATAGGGGACACAAGTAGCAATCAGCCCCAGCATTTT

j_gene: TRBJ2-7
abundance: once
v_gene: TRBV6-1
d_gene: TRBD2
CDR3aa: CASSEELAGSYEQYF
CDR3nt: TGTGCCAGCAGTGAAGAACTAGCGGGATCCTACGAGCAGTACTTC

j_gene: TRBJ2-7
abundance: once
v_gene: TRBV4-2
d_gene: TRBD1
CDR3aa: CASSHEGQGATRPYEQYF
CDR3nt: TGTGCCAGCAGCCATGAGGGACAGGGGGCCACCCGTCCCTACGAGCAGTACTTC

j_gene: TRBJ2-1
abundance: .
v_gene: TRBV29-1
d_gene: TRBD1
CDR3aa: CSAQDRGRRNEQFF
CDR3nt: TGCAGCGCCCAGGACAGGGGGCGGCGGAATGAGCAGTTCTTC

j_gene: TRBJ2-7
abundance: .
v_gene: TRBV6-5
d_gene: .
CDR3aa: CASSNTSYEQYF
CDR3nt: TGTGCCAGCAGTAACACCTCCTACGAGCAGTACTTC

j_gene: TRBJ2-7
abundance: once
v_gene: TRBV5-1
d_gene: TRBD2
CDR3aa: CASSAGLAGSYEQYF
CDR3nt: TGCGCCAGCAGCGCGGGACTAGCGGGCTCCTACGAGCAGTACTTC

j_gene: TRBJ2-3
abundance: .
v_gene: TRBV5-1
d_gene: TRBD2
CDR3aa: CASSLELREGTDTQYF
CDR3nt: TGCGCCAGCAGCTTGGAGTTGCGGGAGGGCACAGATACGCAGTATTTT

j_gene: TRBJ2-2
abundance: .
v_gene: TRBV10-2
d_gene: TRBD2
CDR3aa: CASSESRRLATNTGELFF
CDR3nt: TGCGCCAGCAGTGAGTCTCGCCGACTAGCGACGAACACCGGGGAGCTGTTTTTT

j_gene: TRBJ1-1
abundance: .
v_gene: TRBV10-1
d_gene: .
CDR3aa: CASGHQGTEAFF
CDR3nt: TGCGCCAGCGGTCACCAGGGCACTGAAGCTTTCTTT

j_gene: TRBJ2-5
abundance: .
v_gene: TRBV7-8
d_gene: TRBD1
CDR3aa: CASSAWDSQETQYF
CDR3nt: TGTGCCAGCAGCGCGTGGGACAGCCAAGAGACCCAGTACTTC

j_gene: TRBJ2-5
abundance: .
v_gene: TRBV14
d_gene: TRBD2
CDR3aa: CASSHPIAGAETQYF
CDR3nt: TGTGCCAGCAGCCATCCGATAGCGGGAGCAGAGACCCAGTACTTC

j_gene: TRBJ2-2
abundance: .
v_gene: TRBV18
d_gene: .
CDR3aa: CASSGRQANTGELFF
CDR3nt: TGTGCCAGCTCCGGCCGACAGGCGAACACCGGGGAGCTGTTTTTT

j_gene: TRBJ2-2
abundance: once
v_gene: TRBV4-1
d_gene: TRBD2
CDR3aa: CASSQEAPSGRAGVGELFF
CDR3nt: TGCGCCAGCAGCCAAGAGGCCCCCTCCGGGAGGGCCGGGGTCGGGGAGCTGTTTTTT

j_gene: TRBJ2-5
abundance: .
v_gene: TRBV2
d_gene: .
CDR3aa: CASSPRKETQYF
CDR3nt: TGTGCCAGCAGTCCGAGGAAAGAGACCCAGTACTTC

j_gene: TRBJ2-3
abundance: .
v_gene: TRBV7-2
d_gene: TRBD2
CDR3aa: CASSLSGLAGRDTQYF
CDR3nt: TGTGCCAGCAGCTTATCGGGACTAGCGGGACGAGATACGCAGTATTTT

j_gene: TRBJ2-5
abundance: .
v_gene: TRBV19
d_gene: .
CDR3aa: CASSRPGSLETQYF
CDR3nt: TGTGCCAGTAGTCGTCCGGGGAGCCTGGAGACCCAGTACTTC

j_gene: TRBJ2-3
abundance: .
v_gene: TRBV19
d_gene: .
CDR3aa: CASSIATGGTDTQYF
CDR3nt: TGTGCCAGTAGTATAGCGACGGGAGGCACAGATACGCAGTATTTT

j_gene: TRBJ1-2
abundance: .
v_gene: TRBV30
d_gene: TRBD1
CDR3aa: CAWKPSGTGGYGYTF
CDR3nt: TGTGCCTGGAAACCTTCCGGGACAGGGGGCTATGGCTACACCTTC

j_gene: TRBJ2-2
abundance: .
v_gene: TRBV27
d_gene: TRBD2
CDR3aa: CASSETRGGGTGELFF
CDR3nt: TGTGCCAGCAGTGAAACCCGTGGGGGGGGCACCGGGGAGCTGTTTTTT

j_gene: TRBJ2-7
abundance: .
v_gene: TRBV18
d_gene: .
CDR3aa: CASSPSQGSAYEQYF
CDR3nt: TGTGCCAGCTCACCAAGCCAGGGGAGTGCCTACGAGCAGTACTTC

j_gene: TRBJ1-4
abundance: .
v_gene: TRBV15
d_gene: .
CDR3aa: CATSRDRGGEKLFF
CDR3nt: TGTGCCACCAGCAGAGACAGGGGCGGGGAAAAACTGTTTTTT

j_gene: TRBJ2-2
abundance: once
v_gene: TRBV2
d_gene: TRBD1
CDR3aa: CASSEYRGAGELFF
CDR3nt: TGTGCCAGCAGTGAATACAGGGGAGCCGGGGAGCTGTTTTTT